Described below is a single TCR beta chain sequence and its context. This clonotype was seen a handful of times. Its antigen remains undetermined. No much larger clonotype is one base removed from it; base qualities were not supplied. This record belongs to a study of T cell repertoires in cytomegalovirus infection (dated by TCRdb to between 2018 and 2021). Concerning the study at large: Recently identified HLA-C-restricted CMV epitopes, whose presentation resists viral immunomodulation, were targeted by peptide stimulations together with well-studied HLA-B-restricted epitopes. Donor HLA type was relevant to the analysis, because carriage of CMV infection together with the matching HLA type was indicated by public TCR beta signatures.

The listed sequencing device is Illumina HiSeq 1500. TCRdb applied fastp at Q25 and MiXCR to the public reads, then kept only in-frame beta chains. Identical CDR3 proteins give one entry, which carries the most common genes and DNA. For this sample the table gives hundreds of thousands of distinct CDR3 sequences, of which about 31% were detected only once. Roughly 12% of the sample belongs to the ten largest clones. Findings and caveats that apply to the study as a whole: In both this cohort and an independent cohort of over 350 donors, the cumulative frequency of public TCR beta family members distinguished carriers of CMV infection plus the relevant HLA type. The ex vivo response was dominated by HLA-C-restricted CMV-specific TCR beta clonotypes, which also provided the single most frequent clonotype in two of eight donors.

The germline V gene (reference sequence) supplies CDR1 SGHNT and CDR2 YYREEE. Trimming at the junction amounts to 6 bases on V and 1 base on J, and the germline ends lie 19 bases apart. Its CDR3 holds 16 amino acids, cysteine through phenylalanine. This entry keeps only the CDR3 DNA: 48 bases, framed from base 1. Sample treatment or condition, as interpreted from the label and publication: in vitro stimulation with specific CMV peptide epitopes to enrich CMV-specific T cells. The input for sequencing was cultured CD8+ T cells from PBMCs, taken from culture after CMV antigen stimulation. The receptor chain draws on TRBV5-4 and TRBJ1-2; the best D guess is TRBD1, with 5 bases matching. The sequence came from a human donor in good health (CMV status not recorded). Some clones in this sample may be carry-over from other donors' samples. The sequenced DNA: TGTGCCAGCATCAACCGCGGGGAGGGGATTAACTATGGCTACACCTTC. It encodes CASINRGEGINYGYTF.